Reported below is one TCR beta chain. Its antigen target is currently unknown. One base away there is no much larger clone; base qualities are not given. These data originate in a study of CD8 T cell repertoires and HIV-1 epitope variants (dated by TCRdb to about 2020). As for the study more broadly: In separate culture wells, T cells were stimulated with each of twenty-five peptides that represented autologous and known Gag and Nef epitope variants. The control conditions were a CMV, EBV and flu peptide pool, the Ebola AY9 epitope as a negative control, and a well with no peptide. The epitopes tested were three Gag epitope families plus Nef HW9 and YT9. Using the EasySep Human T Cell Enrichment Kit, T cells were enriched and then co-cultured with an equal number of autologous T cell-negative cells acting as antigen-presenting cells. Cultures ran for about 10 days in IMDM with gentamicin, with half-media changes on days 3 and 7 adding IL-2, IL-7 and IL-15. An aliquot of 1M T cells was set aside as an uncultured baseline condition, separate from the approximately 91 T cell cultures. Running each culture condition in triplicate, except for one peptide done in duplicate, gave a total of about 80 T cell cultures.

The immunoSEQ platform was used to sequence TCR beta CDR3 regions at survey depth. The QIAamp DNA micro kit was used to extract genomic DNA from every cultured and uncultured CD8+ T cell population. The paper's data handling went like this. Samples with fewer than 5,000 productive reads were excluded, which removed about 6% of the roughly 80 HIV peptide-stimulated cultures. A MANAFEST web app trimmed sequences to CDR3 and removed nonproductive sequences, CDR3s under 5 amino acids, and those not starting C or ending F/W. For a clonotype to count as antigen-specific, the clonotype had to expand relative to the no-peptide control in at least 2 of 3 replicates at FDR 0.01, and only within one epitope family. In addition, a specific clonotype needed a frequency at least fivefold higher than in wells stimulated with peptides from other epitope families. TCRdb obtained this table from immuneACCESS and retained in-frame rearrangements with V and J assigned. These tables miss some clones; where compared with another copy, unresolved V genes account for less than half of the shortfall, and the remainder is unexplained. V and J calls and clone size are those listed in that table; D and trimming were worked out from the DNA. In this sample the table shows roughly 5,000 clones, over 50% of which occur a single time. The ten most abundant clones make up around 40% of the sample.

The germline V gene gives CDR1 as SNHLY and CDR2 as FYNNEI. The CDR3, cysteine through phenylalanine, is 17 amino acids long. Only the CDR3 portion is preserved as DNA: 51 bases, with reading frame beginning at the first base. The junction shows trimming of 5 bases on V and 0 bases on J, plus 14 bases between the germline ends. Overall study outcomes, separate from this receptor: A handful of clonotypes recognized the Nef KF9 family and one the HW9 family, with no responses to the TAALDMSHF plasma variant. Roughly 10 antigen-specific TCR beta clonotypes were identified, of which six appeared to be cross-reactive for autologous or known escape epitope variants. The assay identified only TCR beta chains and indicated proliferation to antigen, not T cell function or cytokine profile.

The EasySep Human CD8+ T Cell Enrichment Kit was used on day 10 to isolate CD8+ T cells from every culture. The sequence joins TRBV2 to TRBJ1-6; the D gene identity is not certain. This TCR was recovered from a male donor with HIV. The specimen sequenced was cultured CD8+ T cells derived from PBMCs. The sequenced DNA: TGTGCCAGCAGTCCAGACATGCCGAGCTCCTATAATTCACCCCTCCACTTT. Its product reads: CASSPDMPSSYNSPLHF.